The T cell receptor (beta chain) described here comes from a study of T cell responses to AZD1222 COVID-19 vaccine. This CDR3 is 14 amino acids long. The germline V gene encodes CDR1 MNHEY and CDR2 SVGAGI. V was clipped by 6 bases and J by 2 bases, with 13 bases between them. Worth noting for this clone: Antigen specificity is unknown.

Sequencing was performed with immunoSEQ multiplex PCR; in TCRdb, only in-frame clones are kept and a portion is missing. The table includes approximately 150,000 clones, roughly 88% detected once. Findings and caveats of the study: Sampling that yielded the repertoires occurred only after the peak T cell response. Spike-specific TCR repertoires showed rising breadth and depth after two AZD1222 doses. Reports indicate that nearly half of spike-specific TCRs are directed at unmutated variant regions.

The chain joins TRBV6-5 to TRBJ1-2; the D is unclear. The starting material was peripheral blood, obtained 28 days after the second AZD1222 dose. The sequence was collected from an adult who received the AZD1222 COVID-19 vaccine. The CDR3 is CASRLVTANYGYTF. DNA for the CDR3: TGTGCCAGCAGGTTAGTGACCGCGAACTATGGCTACACCTTC.